The 21 T cell receptor beta chains below all came from one sample that was sequenced in a study of human T cells and chemical hapten exposure listed by TCRdb under 2021. The time point label of this sample denotes: patch test 1, 2 weeks after DPC sensitization. Taken with the paper, the label for treatment or condition translates to: therapeutic diphenylcyclopropenone sensitization with weekly scalp DPC. Libraries came from RACE. The instrument given in TCRdb is NextSeq 500. TCRdb reran the public reads through fastp at Q25 and MiXCR, keeping productive beta chains. Each CDR3 protein gets just one entry, which takes the most common genes and DNA from the rows behind it. The sample records about 80,000 distinct CDR3 sequences, 6% to 9% of which are singletons. The ten largest clones take up approximately 1.5% of the sample. Sequenced here: whole blood, sampled in connection with sensitization to the hapten diphenylcyclopropenone (DPC). These receptors all stem from a woman aged 30 to 39 with alopecia areata. Some clones in this sample may be carry-over from other donors' samples.

This clonotype was seen repeatedly, ten times or more. The genes are TRBV20-1 and TRBJ1-1; the D gene is possibly TRBD1 (6 bases). Per germline, CDR1 DFQATT and CDR2 SNEGSKA (reference sequence). This CDR3 has 12 amino acids. Trimming took off 5 bases at V and 6 bases at J, with 13 bases between the two ends. CDR3 region: CSASQGGAEAFF. Written as DNA, the CDR3 is TGCAGTGCTTCCCAAGGGGGAGCTGAAGCTTTCTTT.

As to this clonotype: The germline gene is not matched at one end of the junction; a read error may be the cause. The chain joins TRBV5-4 to TRBJ2-7; D remains ambiguous. The CDR3 spans 15 residues. Germline values: CDR1 SGHNT, CDR2 YYREEE (reference sequence). The CDR3 here is CVSSPGGPGRDEQYF. DNA for the CDR3: TGTGTCAGCAGCCCGGGCGGCCCAGGCCGTGACGAGCAGTACTTC. Looking up the rest from reference TRBV5-4 and TRBJ2-7 gives the full variable domain: ETGVTQSPTHLIKTRGQQVTLRCSSQSGHNTVSWYQQALGQGPQFIFQYYREEENGRGNFPPRFSGLQFPNYSSELNVNALELDDSALYLCVSSPGGPGRDEQYFGPGTRLTVT.

This clonotype appeared many times. The rearrangement uses TRBV12-3 or TRBV12-4 and TRBJ2-3; TRBD1 might be the D (6 bases). Trimming left V 5 bases short and J 6 bases short, with 15 bases between. The CDR3 covers 14 residues. CDR3 residues: CASSVGTQGDTQYF. In nucleotides, the CDR3 is TGTGCCAGCAGTGTTGGAACCCAGGGGGATACGCAGTATTTT.

The V call is TRBV4-2, the J call TRBJ2-1; D is ambiguous. Germline V gene data show CDR1 as LGHNA and CDR2 as YNFKEQ. Trimming left V 1 base short and J 0 bases short, with 13 bases between. The CDR3 has 17 residues. CDR3 in amino acids: CASSQVQPGSSYNEQFF. The CDR3 nucleotides read TGTGCCAGCAGCCAAGTCCAACCAGGCAGCTCCTACAATGAGCAGTTCTTC.

The sample holds many counts of this clonotype. The CDR3: CASSLVGITGELFF. CDR3 in DNA: TGTGCCAGCAGCTTGGTAGGGATCACCGGGGAGCTGTTTTTT. The rearrangement joins TRBV5-6 to TRBJ2-2, with no clear D. Trimming took off 0 bases at V and 4 bases at J, with 7 bases between the two ends. CDR1 is SGHDT and CDR2 is YYEEEE in the germline V gene. This CDR3 has 14 residues.

This clonotype was recorded many times. The V gene is TRBV29-1, the J gene TRBJ2-1; the match to TRBD1 covers 11 bases. CDR3 length: 12 amino acids. Looked up from germline, CDR1 is SQVTM and CDR2 is ANQGSEA. V lost 7 bases, J lost 7 bases, and 3 bases stayed unmatched. CDR3 sequence (DNA): TGCAGCGCCGGGACAGGGGGTAATGAGCAGTTCTTC. Amino acids: CSAGTGGNEQFF.

As to this clonotype: This may be a read error: a much more frequent sequence differs by one nucleotide. The rearrangement uses TRBV7-2 and TRBJ2-5, with 9 bases that match TRBD2. The CDR3 loop spans 14 amino acids. CDR1 is SGHTA, CDR2 FQGNSA, per germline. This CDR3 reads CASSLGLAEETQSF. The DNA for the CDR3 is TGTGCCAGCAGCTTAGGACTAGCGGAAGAGACCCAGTCCTTC.

The table lists this clonotype with many counts. One end of the junction fails to match germline, which may point to a read error. The chain employs TRBV7-7 and TRBJ2-3; D not certain. Germline V lookup: CDR1 SSHAT, CDR2 FNYEAQ (reference sequence). The CDR3 runs 13 residues. The DNA of the CDR3 is TGTGCTAGCAGCTTTGCCGGATCAGATACGCAGTATTTT. Translated, it gives CASSFAGSDTQYF.

This clonotype was found a few times. This rearrangement joins TRBV5-1 to TRBJ1-5; D is undetermined. CDR3 length: 13 residues. Germline CDR1 is SGHRS and CDR2 is YFSETQ. V lost 1 base and J 5 bases, leaving 7 bases between the germline ends. The CDR3 DNA follows: TGCGCCAGCAGCTTGTTCGTCGATCAGCCCCAGCATTTT. This sequence encodes CASSLFVDQPQHF.

The gene calls are TRBV11-3 and TRBJ2-7, with D perhaps matching TRBD1 or TRBD2 (5 bases each). This CDR3 spans 15 amino acids. CDR1 and CDR2 from the germline V gene are SGHNT and YENEEA. V was clipped by 0 bases and J by 2 bases, with 11 bases between them. CDR3 coding DNA: TGTGCCAGCAGCTTAGAAGAGGGGACCACCTACGAGCAGTACTTC. Translated: CASSLEEGTTYEQYF. The whole variable domain, filled in from reference TRBV11-3 and TRBJ2-7, reads EAGVVQSPRYKIIEKKQPVAFWCNPISGHNTLYWYLQNLGQGPELLIRYENEEAVDDSQLPKDRFSAERLKGVDSTLKIQPAELGDSAVYLCASSLEEGTTYEQYFGPGTRLTVT.

V and J are TRBV30 and TRBJ2-6; D not resolved. Trimming left V 0 bases short and J 0 bases short, with 6 bases between. Germline V gene lookup returns CDR1 GTSNPN and CDR2 SVGIG (reference sequence). The CDR3 spans 15 residues. Here the CDR3 DNA reads TGTGCCTGGAGTGTCCCGGTCTCTGGGGCCAACGTCCTGACTTTC. It is translated as CAWSVPVSGANVLTF.

This clonotype was picked up a small number of times. The V call is TRBV19, the J call TRBJ1-4, with D perhaps matching TRBD1 (5 bases). The germline V and J ends were trimmed by 7 bases and 4 bases, with 16 bases remaining between them. The CDR3 consists of 15 residues. Germline loops: CDR1 LNHDA, CDR2 SQIVND (reference sequence). The CDR3 loop is CASTPTAGINEKLFF. The CDR3 nucleotides are TGTGCCAGTACCCCAACGGCAGGGATTAATGAAAAACTGTTTTTT. The whole variable domain, remainder taken from reference TRBV19 and TRBJ1-4, is DGGITQSPKYLFRKEGQNVTLSCEQNLNHDAMYWYRQDPGQGLRLIYYSQIVNDFQKGDIAEGYSVSREKKESFPLTVTSAQKNPTAFYLCASTPTAGINEKLFFGSGTQLSVL.

This clonotype came up many times. The chain has TRBV6-5 and TRBJ2-3; a weak D match, TRBD2 (7 bases). V was trimmed by 6 bases and J by 4 bases, leaving 14 bases between them. Per germline, CDR1 MNHEY and CDR2 SVGAGI. This CDR3 has 14 amino acids. The CDR3: CASRLQGGADTQYF. The CDR3 DNA is TGTGCCAGCAGGTTACAGGGAGGGGCAGATACGCAGTATTTT.

As concerns this clonotype: A much bigger clone sits one base away, suggesting this may be a read error. The chain recombines TRBV7-2 with TRBJ2-5; D remains unclear. The CDR3 runs 13 residues. Looked up from germline, CDR1 is SGHTA and CDR2 is FQGNSA. Trimming removed 5 bases from V and 2 bases from J, with 9 bases in between. The CDR3 region is CASSRSRQETQYF. The CDR3, as DNA: TGTGCCAGCAGCCGCAGTCGTCAAGAGACCCAGTACTTC.

This clonotype showed up many times. The chain recombines TRBV12-3 or TRBV12-4 with TRBJ1-2; the match to TRBD1 covers 7 bases. J gave up 4 bases and V 5 bases, and 13 bases lay outside the gene matches. The CDR3 is 16 residues long. This chain's CDR3 is CASSLYETGIVYGYTF. CDR3 coding DNA: TGTGCCAGCAGTCTCTACGAGACAGGGATTGTCTATGGCTACACCTTC.

The chain joins TRBV12-3 or TRBV12-4 to TRBJ1-2; D call uncertain. V was pared by 6 bases and J by 8 bases, with 10 bases between. The CDR3 is 11 residues long. The CDR3 nucleotides are TGTGCCAGCAGAGATTTTCAGGGCTACACCTTC. This codes for CASRDFQGYTF.

This clonotype was recorded at least ten times. The chain links TRBV29-1 to TRBJ2-2; TRBD1 agrees at 7 bases. The CDR3 spans 13 residues. V shed 7 bases, J shed 1 base, and the junction held 3 bases outside the gene matches. In germline, CDR1 is SQVTM, CDR2 ANQGSEA. Here the CDR3 reads CSAGQENTGELFF. The DNA for the CDR3 is TGCAGCGCTGGACAGGAGAACACCGGGGAGCTGTTTTTT.

This clonotype was detected ten times or more. This chain links TRBV5-1 with TRBJ2-1; 8 nucleotides align to TRBD1. V lost 1 base and J lost 3; bases outside the gene matches: 6. This CDR3 is 16 amino acids long. Germline V gives CDR1 SGHRS, CDR2 YFSETQ. The CDR3 DNA sequence: TGCGCCAGCAGCTTGCCGGACAGGGCAGACTACAATGAGCAGTTCTTC. Translating gives CASSLPDRADYNEQFF.

In this sample, this clonotype turned up many times. J is TRBJ2-1 and V is TRBV9; the match to TRBD1 covers 9 bases. V lost 0 bases and J lost 6; bases outside the gene matches: 10. Germline V lookup: CDR1 SGDLS, CDR2 YYNGEE. There are 17 residues in the CDR3. The chain's CDR3 is CASSVDTGTGQTNEQFF. The CDR3 nucleotides are TGTGCCAGCAGCGTAGATACCGGGACAGGGCAAACCAATGAGCAGTTCTTC.

The chain joins TRBV6-6 to TRBJ1-5, with 8 nucleotides matching TRBD1. Trimming cost V 7 bases and J 3 bases; bases outside gene matches: 8. The CDR3 runs 15 residues. Germline-derived CDR1 and CDR2 are MNHNY and SVGAGI (reference sequence). CDR3 protein: CASKGQGLSNQPQHF. For the CDR3, the DNA is TGTGCCAGCAAAGGACAGGGACTCTCCAATCAGCCCCAGCATTTT.

Only a few counts were recorded for this clonotype. The chain uses TRBV5-4 and TRBJ2-3, with D tentatively TRBD2 (6 bases). The CDR3 consists of 15 residues. Trimming removed 4 bases at V and 0 bases at J, with 12 bases between. The germline V gene has CDR1 SGHNT and CDR2 YYREEE (reference sequence). CDR3 sequence: CASSEGGTSTDTQYF. As DNA, the CDR3 is TGTGCCAGCAGCGAGGGCGGGACTAGCACAGATACGCAGTATTTT.